The clone carrying this T cell receptor (beta chain) was detected only a few times. Its antigen is not known. A UMI-containing oligonucleotide was joined by 3' ligation to the TCR cDNA template. RNA was extracted from roughly 2.6 ml of whole blood of healthy adults. Cells were not sorted; total RNA input targeted about 1 to 1000 ng. This entry is derived from a study of naive and memory T cell subsets. Study-level findings and limits: TCR transcript changes with activation or differentiation may affect this RNA method.

Four PCR rounds used nested alpha and beta constant region primers plus the SP2 primer. For blood and skin samples, reverse transcription used TCR alpha and beta constant primers. TCRdb passed the 5' RACE reads through MiXCR, listing each CDR3 protein once. The sample consists of about 56,000 distinct CDR3 sequences, 6% to 8% of them appearing once. Per the germline V gene, CDR1 is MNHNS and CDR2 is SASEGT. Trimming pared 6 bases from V and 4 bases from J, leaving 19 bases between. This CDR3 region has 15 residues. V gene TRBV6-1 combines with J gene TRBJ2-7; D is tentatively TRBD1 or TRBD2 (6 bases each). This clonotype was sampled from a female donor in good health. The CDR3 loop is CASSIGGTEVYEQYF. The CDR3 DNA reads TGTGCCAGCAGCATAGGGGGGACGGAAGTTTACGAGCAGTACTTC.